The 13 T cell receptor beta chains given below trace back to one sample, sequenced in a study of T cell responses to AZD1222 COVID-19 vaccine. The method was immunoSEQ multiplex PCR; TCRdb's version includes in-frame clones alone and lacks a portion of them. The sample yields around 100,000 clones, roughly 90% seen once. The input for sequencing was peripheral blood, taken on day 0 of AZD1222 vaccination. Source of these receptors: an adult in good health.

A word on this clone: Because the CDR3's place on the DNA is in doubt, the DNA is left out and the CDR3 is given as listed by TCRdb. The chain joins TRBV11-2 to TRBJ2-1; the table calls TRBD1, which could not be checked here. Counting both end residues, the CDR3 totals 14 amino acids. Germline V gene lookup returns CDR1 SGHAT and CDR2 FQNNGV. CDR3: CASSLWGQGSWAFF.

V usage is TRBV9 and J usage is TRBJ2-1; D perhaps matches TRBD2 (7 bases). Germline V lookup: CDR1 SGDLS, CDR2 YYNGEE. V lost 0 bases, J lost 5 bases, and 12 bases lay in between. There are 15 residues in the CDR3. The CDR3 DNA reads TGTGCCAGCAGCGTAGGTGGGGGGGCCAACAATGAGCAGTTCTTC. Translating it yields CASSVGGGANNEQFF.

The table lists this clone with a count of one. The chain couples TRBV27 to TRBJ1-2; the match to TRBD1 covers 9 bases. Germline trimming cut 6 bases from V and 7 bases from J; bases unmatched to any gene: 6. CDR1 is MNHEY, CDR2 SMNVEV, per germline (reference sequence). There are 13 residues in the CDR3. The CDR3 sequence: CASRVQGALGYTF. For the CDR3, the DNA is TGTGCCAGCAGGGTACAGGGGGCCCTTGGCTACACCTTC.

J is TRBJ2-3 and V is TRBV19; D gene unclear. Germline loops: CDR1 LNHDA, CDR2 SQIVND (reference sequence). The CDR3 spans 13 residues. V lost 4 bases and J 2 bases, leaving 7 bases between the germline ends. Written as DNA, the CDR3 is TGTGCCAGTAGTACGGGTCCCACAGATACGCAGTATTTT. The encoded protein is CASSTGPTDTQYF.

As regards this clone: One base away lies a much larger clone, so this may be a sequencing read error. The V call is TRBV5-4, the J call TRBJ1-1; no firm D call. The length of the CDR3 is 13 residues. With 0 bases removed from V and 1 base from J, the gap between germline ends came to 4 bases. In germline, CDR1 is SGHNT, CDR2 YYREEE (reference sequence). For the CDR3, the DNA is TGTGCCAGCAGCTTGGAGAGGAACACTGAAGCTTTCTTT. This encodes CASSLERNTEAFF.

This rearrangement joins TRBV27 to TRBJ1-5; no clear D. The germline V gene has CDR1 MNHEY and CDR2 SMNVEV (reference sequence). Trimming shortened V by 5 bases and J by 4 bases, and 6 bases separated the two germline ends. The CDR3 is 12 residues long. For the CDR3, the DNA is TGTGCCAGCAGTGGTTTGAATCAGCCCCAGCATTTT. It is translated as CASSGLNQPQHF.

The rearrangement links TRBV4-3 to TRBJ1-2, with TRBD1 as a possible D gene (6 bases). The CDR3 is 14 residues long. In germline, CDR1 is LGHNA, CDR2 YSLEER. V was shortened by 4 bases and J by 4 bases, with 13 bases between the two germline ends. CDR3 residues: CASSPTGSLYGYTF. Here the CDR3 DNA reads TGCGCCAGCAGCCCGACAGGATCCCTCTATGGCTACACCTTC.

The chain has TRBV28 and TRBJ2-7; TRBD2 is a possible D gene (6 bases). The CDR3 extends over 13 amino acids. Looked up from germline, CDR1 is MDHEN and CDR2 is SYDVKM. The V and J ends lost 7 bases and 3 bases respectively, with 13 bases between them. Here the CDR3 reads CASTPGLIYEQYF. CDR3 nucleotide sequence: TGTGCCAGCACCCCGGGACTGATCTACGAGCAGTACTTC.

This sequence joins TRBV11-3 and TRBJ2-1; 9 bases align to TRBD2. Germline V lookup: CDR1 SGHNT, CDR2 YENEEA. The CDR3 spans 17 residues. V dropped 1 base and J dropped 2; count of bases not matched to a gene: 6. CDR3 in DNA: TGTGCCAGCAGCTTAGGCGTGGCGGGGGGGGCCTACAATGAGCAGTTCTTC. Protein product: CASSLGVAGGAYNEQFF.

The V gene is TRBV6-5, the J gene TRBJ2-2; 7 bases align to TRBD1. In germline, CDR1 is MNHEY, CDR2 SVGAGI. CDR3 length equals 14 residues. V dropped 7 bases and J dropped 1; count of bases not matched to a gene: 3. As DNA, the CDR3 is TGTGCCAGCACCCGGACAGGGAACACCGGGGAGCTGTTTTTT. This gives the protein CASTRTGNTGELFF.

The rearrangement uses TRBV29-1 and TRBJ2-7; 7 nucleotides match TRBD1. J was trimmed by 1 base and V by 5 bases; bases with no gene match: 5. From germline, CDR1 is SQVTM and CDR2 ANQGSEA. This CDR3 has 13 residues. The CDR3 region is CSVQGVRSYEQYF. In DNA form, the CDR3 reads TGCAGCGTTCAGGGGGTGCGGTCCTACGAGCAGTACTTC.

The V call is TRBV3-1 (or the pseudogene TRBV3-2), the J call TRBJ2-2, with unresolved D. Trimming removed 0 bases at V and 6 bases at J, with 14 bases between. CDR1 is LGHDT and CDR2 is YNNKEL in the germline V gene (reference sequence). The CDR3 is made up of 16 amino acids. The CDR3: CASSQESGPRSGELFF. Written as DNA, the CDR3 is TGTGCCAGCAGCCAAGAATCGGGCCCCAGGTCCGGGGAGCTGTTTTTT.

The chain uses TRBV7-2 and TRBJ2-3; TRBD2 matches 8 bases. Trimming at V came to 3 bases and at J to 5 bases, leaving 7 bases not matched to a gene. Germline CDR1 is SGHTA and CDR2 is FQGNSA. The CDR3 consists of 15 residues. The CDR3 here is CASSFRGGREDTQYF. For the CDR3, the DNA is TGTGCCAGCAGCTTTCGGGGGGGCCGGGAAGATACGCAGTATTTT.